This TCR beta chain was sequenced in a study of Ad26.COV2.S vaccination and SARS-CoV-2 variants. Whole-study findings and limits: Reported post-vaccination CD8+ and CD4+ T cell responses to spike showed substantial breadth.

Indicated treatment: 19 received Ad26.COV2.S at low or high dose, single or two shots; about 5 received placebo; per-sample allocation not given. Sampling was performed 63 days after the first vaccine or placebo injection. Sequencing was performed with immunoSEQ multiplex PCR; in TCRdb, only in-frame clones are kept and a portion is missing. In the table there are hundreds of thousands of clones, around nine tenths of which are singletons. Germline V gives CDR1 KGHSH, CDR2 LQKENI. The V gene lost 6 bases and the J gene lost 6 bases, with 15 bases spanning the gap. The CDR3 covers 13 residues. Of note for this clone: What it recognizes is unknown.

This receptor was identified in a person between 18 and 65 years old who received the Ad26.COV2.S COVID-19 vaccine or a placebo. Material: peripheral blood, obtained in a trial of Ad26.COV2.S vaccine versus placebo. The V gene is TRBV18, the J gene TRBJ2-7; D may be TRBD1 (5 bases). CDR3 sequence reads: CASSPDRKGEQYF. The CDR3 DNA reads TGTGCCAGCTCCCCCGACAGAAAAGGCGAGCAGTACTTC.